The clone carrying this T cell receptor (beta chain) was seen more than once but under ten times. Its antigen remains unidentified. Each individual donor underwent a draw of 8.5 to 10 milliliters of peripheral blood. Through a sample-barcoded 5' primer and a J-beta primer mix, a second PCR was run for roughly 6 to 11 cycles. TCRdb ran MiXCR on the 5' RACE reads and lists one entry per CDR3 protein. The table has hundreds of thousands of distinct CDR3 sequences, roughly 30% seen once. Germline assignment: CDR1 SGHTA and CDR2 FQGTGA. The CDR3 extends over 15 amino acids. Between the trimmed V and J ends, which lost 5 bases and 2 bases, there was a span of 10 bases. This sample is part of a study of blood T cells in healthy people across ages. Broader study findings: Long-lived and aged donors differed, with more naive CD4+ cells and higher diversity in the long-lived. Naive T cell percentage showed a strong correlation with the diversity of TCR beta.

The rearrangement links TRBV7-3 to TRBJ2-6; possible D gene TRBD1, 6 bases. Sequencing was performed on blood. The sequence was collected from a woman of 80 years or more in good health. CDR3 loop: CASSKEGAGANVLTF. CDR3 in DNA: TGTGCCAGCAGCAAAGAGGGGGCTGGGGCCAACGTCCTGACTTTC.